This T cell receptor (beta chain) was found in a study of blood T cell repertoires in COVID-19. Study-wide background: Some COVID-19 samples were acute and others convalescent; all came from the United States, Italy and Spain.

CDR3 length equals 16 residues. Trimming left V 0 bases short and J 1 base short, with 10 bases between. Germline assignment: CDR1 SGHKS and CDR2 YYEKEE (reference sequence). How the authors handled the data: Cell counts per sample came from amplifying reference gene primers. Using immunoSEQ multiplex PCR, the repertoire was profiled, and TCRdb retains in-frame clones only, with some absent. Clonal size and the V and J genes are those of that table, whereas D and trimming came from the DNA. The repertoire has about 60,000 clones, approximately 80% of them found once; the top ten carry nearly 10%. The specimen was peripheral blood. The sequence was collected from a human donor in a cohort sampled during active COVID-19. The rearrangement joins TRBV5-5 to TRBJ1-4; the D gene is possibly TRBD1 (5 bases). The CDR3 reads CASSLGRGGTNEKLFF. In DNA, the CDR3 is TGTGCCAGCAGCTTGGGACGGGGGGGAACTAATGAAAAACTGTTTTTT.